This passage covers 25 T cell receptor beta chains from one sample sequenced in a study of blood T cells in healthy people across ages (dated by TCRdb to the mid-2010s). Libraries were built with 5' RACE. The sequencing machine was an Illumina HiSeq 2500. A second PCR of roughly 6 to 11 cycles was run with a J-beta primer mix and a sample-barcoded 5' primer. TCRdb redid the processing of the public reads, applying fastp at Q25 and MiXCR, and retained in-frame beta chains. Each CDR3 protein appears once, grouped with its most common genes and DNA. In all, the sample holds about 1.6 million distinct CDR3 sequences, and about 35% of those were seen once. 11% of the sample lies in the top ten. Sequencing was carried out using blood. Source of these receptors: a woman aged 25 to 39 in good health.

Only a few counts were recorded for this clonotype. The J gene is TRBJ2-5, the V gene TRBV10-1; possible D gene TRBD1, 5 bases. This CDR3 comprises 14 residues. V was trimmed by 0 bases and J by 4 bases, leaving 9 bases between them. Germline lookup yields CDR1 WNHNN and CDR2 SYGVQD (reference sequence). The CDR3 DNA reads TGCGCCAGCAGTGAGTCGATGGGGCGAGAGACCCAGTACTTC. Encoded protein: CASSESMGRETQYF.

Only a few counts were recorded for this clonotype. The V gene is TRBV3-1, the J gene TRBJ1-3, with D hard to call. This CDR3 region has 17 residues. CDR1 and CDR2 (germline): LGHDT, YNNKEL (reference sequence). The ends were cut back, 4 bases at V and 0 bases at J, with 16 bases in the middle. CDR3: CASSPQRGPSSGNTIYF. The CDR3 DNA sequence: TGTGCCAGCAGCCCCCAGCGTGGCCCAAGCTCTGGAAACACCATATATTTT.

V is TRBV20-1 and J is TRBJ2-1; 9 nucleotides align to TRBD2. The CDR3 has 16 residues. J was trimmed by 6 bases and V by 0 bases; bases with no gene match: 9. Looked up from germline, CDR1 is DFQATT and CDR2 is SNEGSKA (reference sequence). In nucleotides, the CDR3 is TGCAGTGCTAGAGAAGTTAGCGGGAGAGCCATCAATGAGCAGTTCTTC. Amino acid sequence: CSAREVSGRAINEQFF.

This clonotype was counted at least ten times. The chain has TRBV6-6 and TRBJ2-5, with TRBD2 identical over 14 bases. The CDR3 extends over 17 amino acids. The trim removed 7 bases at V and 4 bases at J, leaving 11 bases unmatched. Per germline, CDR1 MNHNY and CDR2 SVGAGI (reference sequence). As DNA, the CDR3 is TGTGCCAGCAAGGAGGGACTAGCGGGAGAGATGGGAGAGACCCAGTACTTC. Translating it yields CASKEGLAGEMGETQYF.

The chain couples TRBV29-1 to TRBJ1-1, with D uncertain. The V end was cut by 0 bases, the J end by 1 base, with 9 bases between. The CDR3 totals 14 residues. CDR1 and CDR2 from the germline V gene are SQVTM and ANQGSEA. DNA for the CDR3: TGCAGCGTTGAAGATATAAAGGAGAACACTGAAGCTTTCTTT. Residues: CSVEDIKENTEAFF.

As concerns this clonotype: The CDR3 does not end in the conserved phenylalanine or tryptophan, so this is likely a read error. The rearrangement uses TRBV10-3 and TRBJ2-7; the match to TRBD1 covers 7 bases. V gave up 10 bases and J gave up 0 bases; unmatched junction bases: 6. The CDR3 has 13 amino acids. Germline V CDR1 and CDR2: ENHRY, SYGVKD. CDR3 region: CATGTESSYEQYS. The CDR3 DNA sequence: TGTGCCACCGGGACAGAGAGCTCCTACGAGCAGTACTCC.

The chain uses TRBV2 and TRBJ1-1; D ambiguous. Between the trimmed V and J ends, which lost 4 bases and 3 bases, there was a span of 6 bases. CDR1 is SNHLY, CDR2 FYNNEI, per germline. The CDR3 sequence is 12 residues long. The CDR3 reads CASSGEDTEAFF. CDR3 nucleotides: TGTGCCAGCAGTGGAGAGGACACTGAAGCTTTCTTT.

Only a few counts were recorded for this clonotype. This chain uses TRBV7-9 with TRBJ2-7; weak D call: TRBD1 (5 bases). The CDR3 covers 15 residues. Germline CDR1 is SEHNR and CDR2 is FQNEAQ (reference sequence). With 1 base removed from V and 2 bases from J, the gap between germline ends came to 12 bases. The CDR3 DNA reads TGTGCCAGCAGCTTAGTGCTGGGGCCAGCCTACGAGCAGTACTTC. Its translation: CASSLVLGPAYEQYF.

The chain combines TRBV7-3 with TRBJ2-1, with D possibly matching TRBD2 (7 bases). Looked up from germline, CDR1 is SGHTA and CDR2 is FQGTGA. Trimming pared 5 bases from V and 9 bases from J, leaving 20 bases between. CDR3 size: 15 residues. The CDR3 reads CASSRGGGDVTEQFF. Here the CDR3 DNA reads TGTGCCAGCAGCCGAGGGGGGGGGGATGTGACTGAGCAGTTCTTC.

Only a few counts were recorded for this clonotype. The chain links TRBV21-1 to TRBJ2-7; TRBD2, the table's D call, was not compared with the DNA. TRBV21-1 is classified as a pseudogene. This CDR3 region has 15 residues. CDR3 bases: TGTGCCAGCAGCAAAGGGGAGGTTCAATCCTACGAGCAGTACTTC. Translation gives CASSKGEVQSYEQYF.

V gene TRBV7-9 combines with J gene TRBJ1-1; perhaps TRBD1 as D (5 bases). The CDR3 has 14 residues. The V gene's germline CDR1 is SEHNR and CDR2 FQNEAQ (reference sequence). V was trimmed by 2 bases and J by 1 base, leaving 8 bases between them. CDR3 residues: CASSLRQPNTEAFF. The CDR3 DNA reads TGTGCCAGCAGCTTAAGACAGCCGAACACTGAAGCTTTCTTT.

Only a few counts were recorded for this clonotype. V gene TRBV28 combines with J gene TRBJ2-3; D tentatively reads TRBD1 or TRBD2 (5 bases each). The CDR3 consists of 17 residues. Trimming removed 2 bases at V and 1 base at J, with 16 bases between. The V gene's germline CDR1 is MDHEN and CDR2 SYDVKM. The CDR3 DNA reads as TGTGCCAGCAGTTTAGGACTCCTTGGGGCGGGCACAGATACGCAGTATTTT. Translating it yields CASSLGLLGAGTDTQYF.

This rearrangement joins TRBV12-3 or TRBV12-4 to TRBJ2-1; 8 bases agree with TRBD1. The CDR3 contains 14 residues. Trimming removed 4 bases from V and 7 bases from J; junction bases left unmatched: 6. The CDR3, as DNA: TGTGCCAGCAGTTACGGGACAGGTCGGAATGAGCAGTTCTTC. This codes for CASSYGTGRNEQFF.

This clonotype turned up a few times. The chain carries TRBV20-1 and TRBJ2-4; D is ambiguous. The germline V gene encodes CDR1 DFQATT and CDR2 SNEGSKA (reference sequence). The V end lost 0 bases, the J end lost 0 bases, and 12 bases lay between the germline ends. This CDR3 comprises 16 residues. CDR3 bases: TGCAGTGCTAGAGATCCCCGGATCCTAGCCAAAAACATTCAGTACTTC. Residues: CSARDPRILAKNIQYF.

The chain employs TRBV6-5 and TRBJ2-5, with TRBD1 matching 9 bases. Germline CDR1 and CDR2: MNHEY and SVGAGI. The J segment lost 0 bases and the V segment lost 0 bases, leaving 2 bases of the junction unmatched. The CDR3 sequence is 16 residues long. The CDR3 region is CASSYSGQGHQETQYF. The CDR3 region has the DNA TGTGCCAGCAGTTACTCGGGACAGGGCCACCAAGAGACCCAGTACTTC.

The chain combines TRBV30 with TRBJ1-5, with no clear D. Germline V gene sequence: CDR1 GTSNPN, CDR2 SVGIG (reference sequence). The CDR3 runs to 14 residues. V shed 3 bases and J shed 4 bases, with 13 bases lying between them. The CDR3 sequence: CAWSDRHPNQPQHF. The CDR3 DNA sequence: TGTGCCTGGAGCGATAGACACCCAAATCAGCCCCAGCATTTT.

This chain joins TRBV7-2 and TRBJ1-1; D remains unclear. Trimming cost V 6 bases and J 10 bases, with 15 bases left between them. Germline V gene sequence: CDR1 SGHTA, CDR2 FQGNSA. The CDR3 covers 12 residues. The CDR3 region is CASSSGSQSAFF. In DNA, the CDR3 is TGTGCCAGCAGTTCCGGGTCTCAATCAGCTTTCTTT.

A note on this clonotype: One base away lies a much larger clone, so this may be a sequencing read error. The chain joins TRBV29-1 to TRBJ2-3, with D unclear. The CDR3 loop spans 15 amino acids. V gave up 1 base and J gave up 0 bases, with 11 bases separating them. Germline lookup yields CDR1 SQVTM and CDR2 ANQGSEA. The chain's CDR3 is CSVEGTAASTDTQYF. In DNA, the CDR3 is TGCAGCGTTGAAGGGACGGCCGCTAGCACAGATACGCAGTATTTT.

V gene TRBV20-1 combines with J gene TRBJ2-7; TRBD2 aligns across 9 bases. This CDR3 region has 13 residues. Germline assignment: CDR1 DFQATT and CDR2 SNEGSKA (reference sequence). The V gene end was trimmed by 3 bases and the J gene end by 2 bases; junction bases not matched to a gene: 2. CDR3 residues: CSASGGRAYEQYF. The CDR3 coding sequence is TGCAGTGCTAGTGGCGGGAGGGCCTACGAGCAGTACTTC.

This clonotype showed up just once. The chain couples TRBV28 to TRBJ2-3; weak D call: TRBD1 (6 bases). CDR1 is MDHEN, CDR2 SYDVKM, per germline. The CDR3 runs 16 residues. Trimming pared 3 bases from V and 2 bases from J, leaving 15 bases between. This CDR3 reads CASSFTTGDITDTQYF. Written as DNA, the CDR3 is TGTGCCAGCAGTTTTACGACAGGCGATATCACAGATACGCAGTATTTT.

Here the CDR3 DNA reads TGCAGCGTTGACCAGGGCCTGAACACCGGGGAGCTGTTTTTT. Residues: CSVDQGLNTGELFF. The chain recombines TRBV29-1 with TRBJ2-2; the D gene is possibly TRBD1 (5 bases). Per germline, CDR1 SQVTM and CDR2 ANQGSEA. The CDR3 is 14 residues long. Between the trimmed V and J ends, which lost 3 bases and 1 base, there was a span of 9 bases.

The rearrangement links TRBV6-5 to TRBJ2-3; 9 bases align to TRBD2. Looked up from germline, CDR1 is MNHEY and CDR2 is SVGAGI. The CDR3 contains 15 residues. The ends lost 8 bases at V and 0 bases at J; junction bases unmatched: 6. The CDR3 DNA is TGTGCCAGCGCTAGCGGGATAACTAGCACAGATACGCAGTATTTT. Protein: CASASGITSTDTQYF.

A few counts support this clonotype. The chain joins TRBV18 to TRBJ2-3, with D uncertain. V gave up 6 bases and J gave up 0 bases, with 19 bases separating them. The CDR3 runs 17 residues. Germline CDR1 reads KGHSH; CDR2 reads LQKENI. CDR3 in amino acids: CASSKDRHLTSTDTQYF. CDR3 in DNA: TGTGCCAGCTCCAAGGACCGCCACCTAACTAGCACAGATACGCAGTATTTT.

The J gene is TRBJ2-7, the V gene TRBV25-1, with TRBD2 as a possible D gene (6 bases). Germline V gene data show CDR1 as MGHDK and CDR2 as SYGVNS. V lost 6 bases to trimming and J lost 1 base, with 13 bases between them. The length of the CDR3 is 14 residues. The CDR3: CASRHGGGSYEQYF. CDR3 sequence (DNA): TGTGCCAGCAGACACGGTGGGGGGTCCTACGAGCAGTACTTC.

This clonotype was counted only a few times. The chain combines TRBV4-1 with TRBJ2-1; 7 positions agree with TRBD2. The CDR3 consists of 19 residues. Trimming removed 1 base from V and 2 bases from J; junction bases left unmatched: 14. Germline-derived CDR1 and CDR2 are MGHRA and YSYEKL. CDR3 DNA sequence: TGCGCCAGCAGCCAAGTCTTAGGTACGGGGGGATCCACCTACAATGAGCAGTTCTTC. Translation gives CASSQVLGTGGSTYNEQFF.